The 14 T cell receptor beta chains reported below all come from one sample, sequenced in a study of blood T cell repertoires in COVID-19 (TCRdb year 2020). Library preparation used the immunoSEQ multiplex PCR assay. Sourced from immuneACCESS, this table was stored by TCRdb with only in-frame sequences that have V and J called. A share of the clones is absent; for the studies checked, an unresolved V gene accounts for under half, and the remainder has no known explanation. For this sample the table gives fewer than 250,000 clones, of which 70% to 90% were detected only once. Clones ranked in the top ten supply 4% to 6% of the sample. The sample consisted of peripheral blood. Receptors were obtained from a woman in her thirties or forties with acute or convalescent COVID-19.

The rearrangement joins TRBV11-2 to TRBJ1-1; TRBD1 matches at 8 bases. Trimming at V came to 1 base and at J to 10 bases, leaving 5 bases not matched to a gene. There are 13 residues in the CDR3. Per germline, CDR1 SGHAT and CDR2 FQNNGV. The CDR3 is CASSLAGTGRAFF. CDR3 bases: TGTGCCAGCAGCTTAGCTGGGACAGGTAGAGCTTTCTTT.

The V gene is TRBV2, the J gene TRBJ2-7, with TRBD2 as a possible D gene (6 bases). The germline V gene has CDR1 SNHLY and CDR2 FYNNEI. Trimming took 8 bases from V and 6 from J, leaving 23 bases between them. The CDR3 spans 15 residues. Written as DNA, the CDR3 is TGTGCCAGCTGCCCGGAGGAGGGGAGTAGTCTCGAGCAGTACGTC. Translation gives CASCPEEGSSLEQYV.

The J gene is TRBJ2-2, the V gene TRBV2, with 7 bases that match TRBD1. From germline, CDR1 is SNHLY and CDR2 FYNNEI. The CDR3 runs to 16 residues. The ends lost 4 bases at V and 5 bases at J; junction bases unmatched: 10. The CDR3 region has the DNA TGTGCCAGCAGTGGTAGGACAGGACCCTCTACCGGGGAGCTGTTTTTT. This sequence encodes CASSGRTGPSTGELFF.

This chain joins TRBV7-6 and TRBJ2-1; 8 nucleotides align to TRBD2. The V gene's germline CDR1 is SGHVS and CDR2 FNYEAQ. The CDR3 extends over 15 amino acids. With 3 bases clipped from V and 8 bases from J, the junction kept 9 bases outside the gene matches. The CDR3 sequence: CASSFGRGGFYEQFF. The DNA of the CDR3 is TGTGCCAGCAGCTTCGGACGGGGGGGCTTCTATGAGCAGTTCTTC.

V and J are TRBV6-5 and TRBJ2-7; 11 nucleotides align to TRBD1. The CDR3 runs to 15 residues. Trimming cost V 6 bases and J 4 bases; bases outside gene matches: 8. The V gene's germline CDR1 is MNHEY and CDR2 SVGAGI. CDR3 DNA: TGTGCCAGCAGGCACGGACAGGGGGCGCGGTACGAGCAGTACGTC. This gives the protein CASRHGQGARYEQYV.

The CDR3: CASSLSPNTGELFF. In nucleotides, the CDR3 is TGTGCCAGCAGCCTATCCCCGAACACCGGGGAGCTGTTTTTT. The V gene is TRBV11-3, the J gene TRBJ2-2; the D is unclear. There are 14 residues in the CDR3. V lost 5 bases to trimming and J lost 0 bases, with 7 bases between them. The germline CDR1 and CDR2 sequences are SGHNT and YENEEA.

This clone was counted between two and nine times. The chain uses TRBV19 and TRBJ2-7; D is uncertain. This CDR3 comprises 13 residues. Trimming left V 3 bases short and J 2 bases short, with 8 bases between. Germline loops: CDR1 LNHDA, CDR2 SQIVND (reference sequence). The CDR3 protein is CASSISLTYEQYV. Written as DNA, the CDR3 is TGTGCCAGTAGTATTTCTCTTACCTACGAGCAGTACGTC.

The V and J genes are TRBV7-2 and TRBJ1-5; 7 bases match TRBD1. The CDR3 consists of 19 residues. With 2 bases clipped from V and 7 bases from J, the junction kept 20 bases outside the gene matches. Looked up from germline, CDR1 is SGHTA and CDR2 is FQGNSA. In nucleotides, the CDR3 is TGTGCCAGCAGCTTATTATCAGGGTCGGTGAGAGGGGGCAGGCAGCCCCAGCATTTT. It codes for CASSLLSGSVRGGRQPQHF.

Concerning this clone itself: The sample holds other DNA sequences that translate to the same CDR3. The J gene is TRBJ1-5, the V gene TRBV7-2, with a weak D call TRBD1 (6 bases). V was cut by 2 bases and J by 4 bases, with 6 bases left in between. Germline lookup yields CDR1 SGHTA and CDR2 FQGNSA. The length of the CDR3 is 13 residues. The CDR3 spells CASSLRGNQPQHF. The CDR3 coding sequence is TGTGCCAGCAGCTTAAGGGGGAATCAGCCCCAGCATTTT. The whole variable domain, filled in from reference TRBV7-2 and TRBJ1-5, reads GAGVSQSPSNKVTEKGKDVELRCDPISGHTALYWYRQSLGQGLEFLIYFQGNSAPDKSGLPSDRFSAERTGGSVSTLTIQRTQQEDSAVYLCASSLRGNQPQHFGDGTRLSIL.

This sequence joins TRBV10-2 and TRBJ2-2; possibly TRBD1 for D (6 bases). The CDR3 covers 14 residues. The germline CDR1 and CDR2 sequences are WSHSY and SAAADI. Trimming cost V 10 bases and J 1 base, with 13 bases left between them. The CDR3 region has the DNA TGCGCCACGACAGGTTTTGGGAACACCGGGGAGCTGTTTTTT. Protein: CATTGFGNTGELFF.

In this sample, this clone turned up a few times. V gene TRBV5-1 combines with J gene TRBJ1-3; TRBD1 matches 11 bases. CDR1 is SGHRS, CDR2 YFSETQ, per germline. J was trimmed by 0 bases and V by 3 bases; bases with no gene match: 5. This CDR3 is 17 amino acids long. The CDR3 reads CASSSGQGVLSGNTIYF. The CDR3 DNA follows: TGCGCCAGCAGCTCGGGACAGGGGGTGCTCTCTGGAAACACCATATATTTT.

The chain has TRBV6-6 and TRBJ2-7, with D perhaps TRBD1 (6 bases). This CDR3 region has 14 residues. Germline V CDR1 and CDR2: MNHNY, SVGAGI (reference sequence). V lost 0 bases and J 3 bases, leaving 9 bases between the germline ends. The CDR3 DNA follows: TGTGCCAGCAGTTACTCGAAAGGGGGCTACGAGCAGTACGTC. Translation gives CASSYSKGGYEQYV.

The chain joins TRBV19 to TRBJ1-4; TRBD1 matches 8 bases. J lost 3 bases, V lost 4 bases, and 7 bases had no gene match. The CDR3 spans 16 residues. Germline V CDR1 and CDR2: LNHDA, SQIVND (reference sequence). The CDR3, as DNA: TGTGCCAGTAGTAGGCCAGGGGGCGCGGCTAATGAAAAACTGTTTTTT. Amino acids: CASSRPGGAANEKLFF.

The chain employs TRBV12-5 and TRBJ1-1, with 7 positions matching TRBD1. CDR3 length: 13 residues. Germline loops: CDR1 LGHNT, CDR2 FRNRAP. The trim removed 6 bases at V and 5 bases at J, leaving 6 bases unmatched. The CDR3 DNA follows: TGTGCTAGTGGGGCCGAGGGGGCGACTGAAGCTTTCTTT. It specifies CASGAEGATEAFF.